This is a list of T cell receptor beta chains from one sample in a study of blood T cell repertoires in COVID-19. The repertoire was sequenced with immunoSEQ multiplex PCR; TCRdb's copy has only in-frame clones and lacks some. Of a few hundred thousand clones in the sample, over 85% were seen once. The sequenced material came from peripheral blood. The source of these receptors is an older woman with COVID-19, enrolled during active disease. Each CDR3 is given with its conserved first and last residue. Fields, in order: V gene, clone size, J gene, D gene, CDR3 protein, CDR3 DNA. D genes are given only for firm matches. Part of the rows lack a size; the others show once, few, many or a class for expanded clones.

TRBV12-3/TRBV12-4	NA	TRBJ1-1	TRBD1	CASSTSGTGAFF	TGTGCCAGCAGCACCTCCGGGACAGGGGCTTTCTTT
TRBV9	NA	TRBJ1-4	TRBD1	CASSRTGGAGEKLFF	TGTGCCAGCAGTCGTACAGGGGGCGCGGGAGAAAAACTGTTTTTT
TRBV10-3	once	TRBJ2-5	TRBD2	CAISEQAGGKETQYF	TGTGCCATCAGCGAGCAAGCGGGGGGGAAAGAGACCCAGTACTTC
TRBV5-4	NA	TRBJ2-3	NA	CASSSGGTDTQYF	TGTGCCAGCAGCTCGGGGGGCACAGATACGCAGTATTTT
TRBV7-9	NA	TRBJ1-2	NA	CASSAGTPSYGYTF	TGTGCCAGCAGCGCCGGGACTCCTAGCTATGGCTACACCTTC
TRBV28	NA	TRBJ2-6	NA	CASSAPRGANVLTF	TGTGCCAGCAGTGCCCCGAGGGGGGCCAACGTCCTGACTTTC
TRBV7-9	NA	TRBJ1-6	NA	CASSLRRGDSPLHF	TGTGCCAGCAGCTTACGACGGGGGGATTCACCCCTCCACTTT
TRBV29-1	NA	TRBJ2-2	NA	CSVEGQNTGELFF	TGCAGCGTTGAAGGGCAGAACACCGGGGAGCTGTTTTTT
TRBV5-8	NA	TRBJ1-5	TRBD1	CASSTYRGTQPQHF	TGTGCCAGCAGCACCTACAGGGGAACTCAGCCCCAGCATTTT
TRBV7-2	NA	TRBJ1-2	TRBD1	CASSLTGTGYTF	TGTGCCAGCAGCTTGACAGGGACCGGCTACACCTTC
TRBV5-1	NA	TRBJ1-3	NA	CASSWDSMSSGNTIYF	TGCGCCAGCAGCTGGGACTCCATGAGCTCTGGAAACACCATATATTTT
TRBV9	NA	TRBJ1-2	TRBD1	CASSVRTGPFYGYTF	TGTGCCAGCAGCGTCCGGACAGGACCCTTCTATGGCTACACCTTC
TRBV11-2	few	TRBJ2-3	NA	CASSPFRQGFTDTQYF	TGTGCCAGCAGCCCCTTTCGGCAGGGGTTTACAGATACGCAGTATTTT
TRBV6-6	NA	TRBJ1-5	NA	CASSYGRGSQPQHF	TGTGCCAGCAGTTACGGCAGGGGTAGTCAGCCCCAGCATTTT
TRBV5-4	NA	TRBJ1-2	NA	CASSTDTYGYTF	TGTGCCAGCAGCACGGACACCTATGGCTACACCTTC
TRBV11-2	NA	TRBJ1-1	NA	CASSLSGGFTEAFF	TGTGCCAGCAGCTTGAGCGGGGGGTTCACTGAAGCTTTCTTT
TRBV5-5	NA	TRBJ1-3	TRBD1	CASSTLQGTSGNTIYF	TGTGCCAGCAGCACCCTACAGGGGACCTCTGGAAACACCATATATTTT
TRBV10-3	NA	TRBJ1-3	TRBD1	CAIGDRVNSGNTIYF	TGTGCCATCGGGGACAGGGTCAACTCTGGAAACACCATATATTTT
TRBV6-6	NA	TRBJ1-1	NA	CASSDDKGTEAFF	TGTGCCAGCAGTGACGACAAGGGGACTGAAGCTTTCTTT
TRBV4-2	NA	TRBJ1-5	NA	CASSQVAGSQPQHF	TGTGCCAGCAGCCAAGTAGCCGGGAGTCAGCCCCAGCATTTT
TRBV2	NA	TRBJ1-2	NA	CASSDSPASGDGYTF	TGTGCCAGCAGTGATTCCCCGGCATCGGGGGATGGCTACACCTTC
TRBV3-1/TRBV3-2	NA	TRBJ1-5	NA	CASSQSRNQPQHF	TGTGCCAGCAGCCAAAGCAGGAATCAGCCCCAGCATTTT
TRBV19	NA	TRBJ2-3	NA	CASSTLDTQYF	TGTGCCAGTAGTACTTTAGATACGCAGTATTTT
TRBV3-1/TRBV3-2	NA	TRBJ2-2	NA	CASSLRNTGELFF	TGTGCCAGCAGCCTTAGAAACACCGGGGAGCTGTTTTTT
TRBV7-9	once	TRBJ2-5	NA	CASSLIRETQYF	TGTGCCAGCAGCTTAATCAGAGAGACCCAGTACTTC
TRBV6-5	NA	TRBJ2-3	TRBD1	CASRPGQGRVDTQYF	TGTGCCAGCAGACCCGGACAGGGGCGAGTAGATACGCAGTATTTT
TRBV6-5	NA	TRBJ2-1	TRBD1	CASSKTGTHEQFF	TGTGCCAGCAGTAAGACAGGGACCCATGAGCAGTTCTTC
TRBV2	NA	TRBJ1-3	NA	CASSLSGNTIYF	TGTGCCAGCAGTCTCTCTGGAAACACCATATATTTT
TRBV5-1	NA	TRBJ2-5	TRBD2	CASSQKPYSGGGRVRETQYF	TGCGCCAGCAGCCAGAAGCCCTATAGCGGGGGGGGGCGAGTGAGAGAGACCCAGTACTTC
TRBV5-1	NA	TRBJ2-2	NA	CASSLGSSGTGELFF	TGCGCCAGCAGCTTGGGTTCGAGCGGCACCGGGGAGCTGTTTTTT
TRBV7-2	NA	TRBJ1-4	TRBD1	CASSARQGWNEKLFF	TGTGCCAGCAGCGCCCGACAGGGGTGGAATGAAAAACTGTTTTTT
TRBV5-1	NA	TRBJ1-2	TRBD1	CASSLGGGANYGYTF	TGCGCCAGCAGCTTGGGAGGGGGCGCTAACTATGGCTACACCTTC
TRBV19	NA	TRBJ2-1	NA	CASSEGEFGRNEQFF	TGTGCCAGTAGTGAAGGGGAATTCGGGCGCAATGAGCAGTTCTTC
TRBV9	NA	TRBJ2-5	TRBD1	CASSVGTGGHGETQYF	TGTGCCAGCAGCGTAGGTACAGGGGGTCATGGAGAGACCCAGTACTTC
TRBV4-1	NA	TRBJ1-4	NA	CASSQNRDTPYATNEKLFF	TGCGCCAGCAGCCAAAACCGGGACACCCCTTACGCAACTAATGAAAAACTGTTTTTT
TRBV5-6	NA	TRBJ2-1	TRBD2	CASSSTSGAYNEQFF	TGTGCCAGCAGCTCGACTAGCGGGGCTTACAATGAGCAGTTCTTC
TRBV9	NA	TRBJ2-7	TRBD1	CASAGTGGVEQYF	TGTGCCAGCGCCGGGACAGGGGGCGTCGAGCAGTACTTC
TRBV19	NA	TRBJ1-2	NA	CAAARGYGYTF	TGTGCCGCAGCGAGGGGGTATGGCTACACCTTC
TRBV15	NA	TRBJ2-7	TRBD1	CATGPGQGAWEQYF	TGTGCCACTGGCCCGGGACAGGGGGCTTGGGAGCAGTACTTC
TRBV4-2	NA	TRBJ2-5	NA	CASSQGYRWETQYF	TGTGCCAGCAGCCAAGGGTACCGGTGGGAGACCCAGTACTTC
TRBV5-4	NA	TRBJ2-7	TRBD1	CASSTPGQGRYEQYF	TGTGCCAGCAGCACTCCGGGACAGGGCAGGTACGAGCAGTACTTC
TRBV13	few	TRBJ2-3	TRBD1	CASSLTGQGVTDTQYF	TGTGCCAGCAGCTTGACTGGACAGGGGGTCACAGATACGCAGTATTTT
TRBV5-1	NA	TRBJ2-3	TRBD1	CASSPGDRDTDTQYF	TGCGCCAGCAGCCCCGGGGACAGAGACACAGATACGCAGTATTTT
TRBV9	NA	TRBJ1-4	NA	CASNINRVNNEKLFF	TGTGCCTCAAATATTAACAGGGTCAATAATGAAAAACTGTTTTTT
TRBV20-1	few	TRBJ1-1	NA	CSAREYRAVF	TGCAGTGCTAGAGAATACAGGGCGGTCTTT
TRBV7-9	NA	TRBJ2-7	TRBD2	CASSLPGLAGEQYF	TGTGCCAGCAGCTTACCGGGACTAGCGGGAGAGCAGTACTTC
TRBV12-3/TRBV12-4	NA	TRBJ2-5	NA	CASSIRETQYF	TGTGCCAGCAGTATCAGAGAGACCCAGTACTTC
TRBV3-1/TRBV3-2	NA	TRBJ1-2	TRBD1	CASSQVTGPTYGYTF	TGTGCCAGCAGCCAAGTGACAGGGCCCACCTATGGCTACACCTTC
TRBV5-1	NA	TRBJ2-2	TRBD2	CASSPGTSGGGELFF	TGCGCCAGCAGCCCCGGGACTAGCGGGGGCGGGGAGCTGTTTTTT
TRBV5-6	once	TRBJ2-5	TRBD2	CASSVLLLAGGNQETQYF	TGTGCCAGCAGCGTGCTGTTACTAGCGGGGGGGAACCAAGAGACCCAGTACTTC
TRBV20-1	NA	TRBJ2-5	NA	CSVSRREETQYF	TGCAGTGTTAGTCGGCGGGAAGAGACCCAGTACTTC
TRBV18	NA	TRBJ1-5	TRBD1	CASSPRGRTEGGNQPQHF	TGTGCCAGCTCACCCAGGGGGCGGACCGAGGGGGGCAATCAGCCCCAGCATTTT
TRBV5-1	NA	TRBJ2-7	TRBD1	CASSLAPGGTGGLYEQYF	TGCGCCAGCAGCTTGGCTCCCGGAGGGACAGGGGGTCTATACGAGCAGTACTTC